These 14 T cell receptor beta chains were all obtained from the same sample, sequenced in a study of T cell clonotyping in hematopoietic cell transplantation. Libraries were prepared by immunoSEQ multiplex PCR; TCRdb keeps only in-frame clonotypes and omits some of them. The sample records fewer than 70,000 clones, around 94% being singletons. Material for sequencing was peripheral blood mononuclear cells. These receptors were obtained from a man between 50 and 59 years old in good health. Some clones in this sample may be carry-over from other donors' samples.

J is TRBJ1-1 and V is TRBV27; the D is unclear. V dropped 7 bases and J dropped 8 bases, with 11 bases sitting between them. This CDR3 comprises 11 residues. CDR1 is MNHEY and CDR2 is SMNVEV in the germline V gene (reference sequence). The CDR3 nucleotides read TGTGCCAGCATGAGGTACCCCGAAGCTTTCTTT. Protein product: CASMRYPEAFF.

J is TRBJ1-1 and V is TRBV30; no clear D. Per germline, CDR1 GTSNPN and CDR2 SVGIG (reference sequence). CDR3 size: 14 residues. V lost 0 bases to trimming and J lost 1 base, with 9 bases between them. CDR3 sequence: CAWSVRWKNTEAFF. The DNA for the CDR3 is TGTGCCTGGAGTGTACGTTGGAAGAACACTGAAGCTTTCTTT.

This clone appeared once. The chain recombines TRBV6-5 with TRBJ1-2, with D perhaps TRBD1 (6 bases). V was trimmed by 2 bases and J by 4 bases, leaving 11 bases between them. The CDR3 spans 14 residues. Germline CDR1 and CDR2: MNHEY and SVGAGI. The CDR3 DNA follows: TGTGCCAGCAGTTACGAAGGGGGGGTCTATGGCTACACCTTC. Translated, it gives CASSYEGGVYGYTF.

The chain has TRBV9 and TRBJ1-4; D is unresolved. CDR3 length equals 15 residues. In germline, CDR1 is SGDLS, CDR2 YYNGEE. Between the trimmed V and J ends, which lost 4 bases and 4 bases, there was a span of 14 bases. The CDR3 loop is CASSFRGILNEKLFF. CDR3 nucleotides: TGTGCCAGCAGCTTCCGAGGGATCCTTAATGAAAAACTGTTTTTT.

The V call is TRBV28, the J call TRBJ2-7, with TRBD2 as a possible D gene (5 bases). Germline V gene sequence: CDR1 MDHEN, CDR2 SYDVKM. The CDR3 runs 14 residues. The CDR3 coding sequence is TGTGCATCCCAGAGGAGGAGACCCATCTACGAGCAGTACTTC. Its protein product is CASQRRRPIYEQYF.

V usage is TRBV27 and J usage is TRBJ2-7; maybe TRBD1 (6 bases). The length of the CDR3 is 15 residues. Per the germline V gene, CDR1 is MNHEY and CDR2 is SMNVEV (reference sequence). V was clipped by 2 bases and J by 2 bases, with 13 bases between them. The DNA for the CDR3 is TGTGCCAGCAGTTTAAGACAGGTGCAACCCTACGAGCAGTACTTC. Encoded protein: CASSLRQVQPYEQYF.

The chain uses TRBV2 and TRBJ1-5, with 11 bases lining up with TRBD1. CDR1 and CDR2 (germline): SNHLY, FYNNEI. The CDR3 consists of 14 residues. The trim removed 7 bases at V and 4 bases at J, leaving 3 bases unmatched. The CDR3 DNA follows: TGTGCCAGCACCGGGACAGGGGGAAATCAGCCCCAGCATTTT. Its protein is CASTGTGGNQPQHF.

This clone was seen only once. The chain uses TRBV19 and TRBJ1-3; possibly TRBD1 for D (5 bases). Germline loops: CDR1 LNHDA, CDR2 SQIVND (reference sequence). V lost 5 bases and J lost 7, with 18 bases in between. CDR3 size: 15 residues. CDR3 sequence reads: CASSQGLIGTNTIYF. CDR3 DNA: TGTGCCAGTAGTCAAGGACTAATTGGGACCAACACCATATATTTT.

V is TRBV7-2 and J is TRBJ2-5, with D maybe TRBD2 (6 bases). Trimming took 5 bases from V and 3 from J, leaving 10 bases between them. The CDR3 runs 13 residues. Looked up from germline, CDR1 is SGHTA and CDR2 is FQGNSA. CDR3 sequence reads: CASSPGLEETQYF. CDR3 bases: TGTGCCAGCAGCCCGGGACTTGAAGAGACCCAGTACTTC.

The chain combines TRBV18 with TRBJ2-5, with 7 bases that match TRBD1. The CDR3 is 16 amino acids. Germline values: CDR1 KGHSH, CDR2 LQKENI. Trimming at V came to 1 base and at J to 4 bases, leaving 9 bases not matched to a gene. The CDR3 protein is CASSPRPTGSGETQYF. CDR3 nucleotides: TGTGCCAGCTCACCACGCCCGACAGGGAGTGGAGAGACCCAGTACTTC.

This clone appeared once. The V call is TRBV11-3, the J call TRBJ2-1, with D unresolved. The CDR3 consists of 8 residues. The V end lost 3 bases, the J end lost 15 bases, and 3 bases lay between the germline ends. Germline CDR1 is SGHNT and CDR2 is YENEEA. The CDR3 region has the DNA TGTGCCAGCAGCTTTCGGTTCTTC. Translation: CASSFRFF.

The chain has TRBV2 and TRBJ1-5, with a weak D call TRBD1 (6 bases). Germline CDR1 SNHLY, CDR2 FYNNEI. Trimming stripped 8 bases from V and 3 bases from J, with 14 bases between. The CDR3 runs 14 residues. CDR3: CASGAGALNQPQHF. CDR3 sequence (DNA): TGTGCCAGCGGGGCGGGGGCCCTCAATCAGCCCCAGCATTTT.

This clone is termed large. The chain combines TRBV4-1 with TRBJ1-1; 8 bases match TRBD1. The germline V gene has CDR1 MGHRA and CDR2 YSYEKL. The CDR3 is 16 amino acids. V dropped 5 bases and J dropped 1; count of bases not matched to a gene: 9. The CDR3 region has the DNA TGCGCCAGCAGCGATAATTGGACAGGGAGGAACACTGAAGCTTTCTTT. It specifies CASSDNWTGRNTEAFF.

V usage is TRBV28 and J usage is TRBJ1-3; D not certain. Germline V CDR1 and CDR2: MDHEN, SYDVKM. This CDR3 has 12 amino acids. The germline V and J ends were trimmed by 7 bases and 2 bases, with 6 bases remaining between them. The CDR3: CASKEAGNTIYF. CDR3 nucleotides: TGTGCCAGCAAAGAGGCTGGAAACACCATATATTTT.